The 28 T cell receptor beta chains given below trace back to one sample, sequenced in a study of CXCR3-negative and CXCR3-positive naive CD8 T cells. The authors prepared UMI-labeled TRB cDNA libraries by 5' RACE. TCRdb reprocessed the 5' RACE reads, keeping one entry per CDR3 protein, no DNA. The sample holds around 40,000 distinct CDR3 sequences. What was sequenced was memory CD8+ T cells from blood. These receptors all stem from a human donor in good health. Some clones in this sample may be carry-over from other donors' samples.

V usage is TRBV19 and J usage is TRBJ2-7; no DNA is available, so the TRBD1 call from TCRdb remains unchecked. The CDR3 has 14 amino acids. Looked up from germline, CDR1 is LNHDA and CDR2 is SQIVND (reference sequence). This chain's CDR3 is CASRAAADAYEQYF.

The rearrangement joins TRBV5-1 to TRBJ2-7; TCRdb reports TRBD1, a call that lacks DNA to check it against. Germline V gene data show CDR1 as SGHRS and CDR2 as YFSETQ. The CDR3 has 14 residues. The CDR3 here is CASSSAGLSYEQYF.

The rearrangement uses TRBV20-1 and TRBJ1-1; TCRdb returns TRBD1, unconfirmable since there is no DNA. Germline CDR1 reads DFQATT; CDR2 reads SNEGSKA (reference sequence). The CDR3 consists of 13 residues. CDR3 sequence: CSARARQESSAFF.

The chain has TRBV29-1 and TRBJ1-2; TCRdb returns TRBD1, unconfirmable since there is no DNA. This CDR3 has 13 residues. Looked up from germline, CDR1 is SQVTM and CDR2 is ANQGSEA. CDR3 sequence: CSVERQDNYGYTF.

V and J are TRBV9 and TRBJ2-7. This CDR3 contains 14 residues. Germline lookup yields CDR1 SGDLS and CDR2 YYNGEE. This CDR3 reads CASSVAGSYYEQYF.

CDR3 sequence: CASSSRAAHNEQFF. The chain recombines TRBV7-2 with TRBJ2-1. CDR1 and CDR2 (germline): SGHTA, FQGNSA. The CDR3 has 14 residues.

The J gene is TRBJ2-5, the V gene TRBV20-1; without DNA, the TCRdb call of TRBD2 cannot be checked. CDR1 is DFQATT, CDR2 SNEGSKA, per germline (reference sequence). The CDR3 is 12 residues long. CDR3 loop: CSASGEQETQYF.

This CDR3 reads CSAREFRTGGGYGYTF. The genes are TRBV20-1 and TRBJ1-2; TCRdb reports TRBD1, a call that lacks DNA to check it against. The V gene's germline CDR1 is DFQATT and CDR2 SNEGSKA (reference sequence). This CDR3 comprises 16 residues.

The V and J genes are TRBV5-6 and TRBJ2-7; TCRdb's D call, TRBD1, is unchecked because there is no DNA. Germline assignment: CDR1 SGHDT and CDR2 YYEEEE. This CDR3 is 14 amino acids long. Here the CDR3 reads CASSRPGRQYEQYF.

This clonotype shows up as medium-sized by frequency. This chain connects TRBV20-1 to TRBJ2-1; TCRdb picks TRBD2, but there is no DNA to check that call. There are 15 residues in the CDR3. Germline CDR1 and CDR2: DFQATT and SNEGSKA (reference sequence). CDR3 protein: CSARDDSGAYNEQFF.

The rearrangement links TRBV29-1 to TRBJ2-7. The CDR3 is made up of 11 amino acids. Germline V gives CDR1 SQVTM, CDR2 ANQGSEA. The CDR3 here is CSVEGWDEQYF.

The CDR3 sequence: CAISSVQGASDEKLFF. This sequence joins TRBV10-3 and TRBJ1-4; TCRdb reports TRBD1, a call that lacks DNA to check it against. CDR3 length: 16 residues. Germline loops: CDR1 ENHRY, CDR2 SYGVKD.

The V gene is TRBV7-6, the J gene TRBJ1-5; TCRdb calls TRBD1, which cannot be checked without DNA. Per the germline V gene, CDR1 is SGHVS and CDR2 is FNYEAQ. This CDR3 is built from 14 residues. The CDR3 here is CASSLQGPNQPQHF.

This chain joins TRBV13 and TRBJ2-6; the D call from TCRdb, TRBD1, cannot be confirmed without DNA. The CDR3 extends over 20 amino acids. The germline V gene encodes CDR1 PRHDT and CDR2 FYEKMQ (reference sequence). The CDR3 loop is CASSSDRYRLLSSGANVLTF. Together with reference TRBV13 and TRBJ2-6, the CDR3 gives the full variable domain: AAGVIQSPRHLIKEKRETATLKCYPIPRHDTVYWYQQGPGQDPQFLISFYEKMQSDKGSIPDRFSAQQFSDYHSELNMSSLELGDSALYFCASSSDRYRLLSSGANVLTFGAGSRLTVL.

The chain joins TRBV20-1 to TRBJ2-7; no DNA is available, so the TRBD1 call from TCRdb remains unchecked. This CDR3 is built from 12 residues. Germline CDR1 reads DFQATT; CDR2 reads SNEGSKA (reference sequence). CDR3 region: CSAFTGGYEQYF.

V usage is TRBV5-1 and J usage is TRBJ2-7; TCRdb names TRBD1, which stays unverified in the absence of DNA. Germline V gives CDR1 SGHRS, CDR2 YFSETQ. The CDR3 is 14 residues long. CDR3 amino acids: CASSFSIGGYEQYF.

This sequence joins TRBV11-3 and TRBJ2-3; TCRdb picks TRBD1, but there is no DNA to check that call. Germline V lookup: CDR1 SGHNT, CDR2 YENEEA. The CDR3 has 13 amino acids. CDR3: CASSWTGPDTQYF.

The chain employs TRBV6-5 and TRBJ2-2. CDR1 MNHEY and CDR2 SVGAGI come from the germline V gene. The CDR3 is made up of 13 amino acids. CDR3 loop: CASSESNTGELFF.

The chain joins TRBV28 to TRBJ2-3; TCRdb names TRBD2, which stays unverified in the absence of DNA. This CDR3 has 16 residues. The V gene's germline CDR1 is MDHEN and CDR2 SYDVKM. The CDR3 sequence is CASSLPLAGDTDTQYF.

This chain uses TRBV6-5 with TRBJ1-1; TCRdb's D gene call, TRBD1, goes unchecked for lack of DNA. Germline assignment: CDR1 MNHEY and CDR2 SVGAGI. The CDR3 runs to 15 residues. CDR3 amino acids: CASSASPTGNTEAFF.

The chain employs TRBV25-1 and TRBJ2-7; TCRdb calls TRBD1, which cannot be checked without DNA. In germline, CDR1 is MGHDK, CDR2 SYGVNS. The CDR3 is 14 residues long. CDR3 residues: CASSDGDSTYEQYF.

The chain links TRBV7-6 to TRBJ2-1; no DNA is available, so the TRBD1 call from TCRdb remains unchecked. The CDR3 is 17 residues long. Per the germline V gene, CDR1 is SGHVS and CDR2 is FNYEAQ. The CDR3 here is CASSLATGHATYNEQFF.

The chain recombines TRBV15 with TRBJ2-3; the D call from TCRdb, TRBD2, cannot be confirmed without DNA. The CDR3 totals 17 residues. CDR1 is LNHNV, CDR2 YYDKDF, per germline (reference sequence). The CDR3 sequence is CATSRDLGLAGDNTQYF.

The V call is TRBV12-5, the J call TRBJ2-7. Germline V gene lookup returns CDR1 LGHNT and CDR2 FRNRAP. The CDR3 covers 16 residues. CDR3 residues: CASGLGGAGASYEQYF. The variable domain in full, completed from reference TRBV12-5 and TRBJ2-7, reads DARVTQTPRHKVTEMGQEVTMRCQPILGHNTVFWYRQTMMQGLELLAYFRNRAPLDDSGMPKDRFSAEMPDATLATLKIQPSEPRDSAVYFCASGLGGAGASYEQYFGPGTRLTVT.

The CDR3 is CASSLGYEQYF. V gene TRBV28 combines with J gene TRBJ2-7. Germline CDR1 reads MDHEN; CDR2 reads SYDVKM. The CDR3 has 11 residues.

J is TRBJ1-1 and V is TRBV2; TCRdb calls TRBD1, which cannot be checked without DNA. The CDR3 spans 16 residues. Germline V CDR1 and CDR2: SNHLY, FYNNEI. This CDR3 is CASSERTGTLNTEAFF.

The rearrangement links TRBV14 to TRBJ2-5; the TCRdb D gene call, TRBD2, has no DNA to confirm it. The CDR3 contains 15 residues. CDR1 is SGHDN, CDR2 FVKESK, per germline. The CDR3 is CASSQDPLGRETQYF.

The chain employs TRBV15 and TRBJ2-7; TCRdb designates TRBD1, a call that cannot be tested without DNA. The CDR3 runs 14 residues. The germline V gene encodes CDR1 LNHNV and CDR2 YYDKDF (reference sequence). The CDR3 spells CATSRVGAPYEQYF.